Described below is a single T cell receptor (beta chain) sequence and its context. It was healthy donors who served as the controls, matched for age and sex. TEMRA cells were enriched by FACS, and CD4+ and CD8+ T cells were negatively isolated. This CDR3 is 12 amino acids long. J lost 12 bases, V lost 1 base, and 1 base had no gene match. CDR1 is KGHDR, CDR2 SFDVKD, per germline. The data are from a study of CD8 T cells in Susac syndrome. An amount of RNA that ranged from about 0.45 to 1 ug was reverse transcribed with random hexamers. The method of amplification for TCR beta CDR3 was immunoSEQ multiplex PCR, covering 54 Vbeta and 13 Jbeta. MiXCR, applied by TCRdb to the immunoSEQ multiplex PCR reads, yields one record per CDR3 protein. Among fewer than 150,000 distinct CDR3 sequences listed, approximately 95% were seen once.

The origin of this receptor is a human donor in good health. This chain connects TRBV24-1 to TRBJ2-1; TRBD1 matches at 8 bases. Source material: CD8+ T cells from PBMCs. CDR3 region: CATSDFGTGQFF. The CDR3 region has the DNA TGTGCCACCAGTGATTTCGGGACAGGGCAGTTCTTC.